Detailed here is one TCR beta chain. This sample was taken from a study of control samples from healthy donors and cancer patients. Using immunoSEQ multiplex PCR, the repertoire was profiled, and TCRdb retains in-frame clones only, with some absent. This sample has about 50,000 clones, with around 94% found just once. CDR1 is KGHDR, CDR2 SFDVKD, per germline. The CDR3 covers 18 residues. The junction had 16 bases not matched to a gene; V was cut back by 2 bases and J by 7 bases. This clonotype was obtained from a man between 25 and 39 years old in good health. Source material: blood. V usage is TRBV24-1 and J usage is TRBJ1-2, with 9 bases matching TRBD1. As DNA, the CDR3 is TGTGCCACCAGTGATTCGGGGGACAGGGCGGCATATTGGGGTGGCTACACCTTC. Encoded protein: CATSDSGDRAAYWGGYTF.